The sequence of this T cell receptor beta chain was determined in a study of blood T cell repertoires in COVID-19 (dated by TCRdb to the early 2020s). Turning to the overall study: Collaborator samples came from the United States, Italy and Spain and covered acute and convalescent phases of COVID-19. The prospective study material was composed of cDNA or gDNA derived from T cells, B-cell-depleted T cells, or PBMCs. The dataset comprised deeply sampled blood TCRbeta repertoires from subjects exposed to, actively infected with, or recovered from COVID-19. A freely available public database, intended as a resource for researchers studying the immune response to SARS-CoV-2, is where the repertoires were released. Samples were obtained from the ongoing ImmuneRACE study (first 160 participants) and from 950 to 1,500 subjects provided by 6 global collaborators. Sample metadata almost always included a de-identified subject ID, COVID-19 status, age in years and sex. HLA class I and class II types, where available, came from metadata supplied by the sample provider rather than from assay-based typing.

Each collaborating institution followed its own protocols to collect whole blood in K2EDTA tubes. For TCRbeta analysis, collaborators shipped samples in one of three forms: frozen whole blood, isolated PBMCs, or DNA extracted from either of those sample types. The immunoSEQ Assay, a bias-controlled multiplex PCR, was used to amplify TCRbeta CDR3 regions from genomic DNA. Per the source publication's procedure: The number of nucleated cells in each sample was estimated by amplification of reference gene primers within the assay. To quantify the absolute abundance of each unique TCRbeta CDR3 rearrangement, sequence reads were collapsed and filtered. For each sample, productive Simpson clonality was calculated by taking the square root of Simpson's diversity index across productive rearrangements. This is the immuneACCESS table as TCRdb keeps it, with only in-frame sequences that have V and J called. A part of the clones is gone; compared with another copy, unresolved V genes explain less than half, and the rest is unexplained. V, J and clone size reflect that table, while D and trimming were determined from the DNA. This sample holds about 27,000 clones; approximately 90% were observed only once. The top ten hold roughly 2.8% of the sample.

General findings and caveats noted by the study authors: The amount of clinical and demographic metadata varied by source and participant and was provided uncurated.

Including the terminal cysteine and phenylalanine, the CDR3 comprises 14 residues. Only the CDR3 portion is preserved as DNA: 42 bases, with reading frame beginning at the first base. The V and J ends are trimmed by 6 bases and 1 base, leaving 9 bases between them. The CDR1 and CDR2 encoded by the germline V gene (reference sequence) are LNHDA and SQIVND. Details on this clone: Its antigen is currently not known. The record has no base qualities; no much larger clone is one base away.

Sequenced sample: peripheral blood. The sequence came from a human donor in a cohort sampled during active COVID-19. The V gene is TRBV19 and the J gene is TRBJ2-2, with no confidently assigned D gene. At the DNA level, the sequence is TGTGCCAGTAGCCTCGAGAGGAACACCGGGGAGCTGTTTTTT. It codes for CASSLERNTGELFF. Where the CDR3 stops, the reference TRBV19 and TRBJ2-2 genes take over; the full variable domain is DGGITQSPKYLFRKEGQNVTLSCEQNLNHDAMYWYRQDPGQGLRLIYYSQIVNDFQKGDIAEGYSVSREKKESFPLTVTSAQKNPTAFYLCASSLERNTGELFFGEGSRLTVL.